This T cell receptor beta chain was captured by sequencing in a study of blood T cells in healthy people across ages. The germline CDR1 and CDR2 sequences are SGHRS and YFSETQ. J was trimmed by 2 bases and V by 3 bases; bases with no gene match: 9. The CDR3 extends over 16 amino acids. This clonotype showed up just a few times. A second PCR of 7 to 11 cycles used a sample-barcoded 5' primer and a J-beta primer mix. Each CDR3 protein gets one entry after TCRdb re-called the 5' RACE reads with MiXCR. The sample has about 1.4 million distinct CDR3 sequences, roughly 64% seen once. This receptor was taken from a man between 18 and 35 years old in good health. The chain joins TRBV5-1 to TRBJ2-7; TRBD1 aligns across 9 bases. Sequencing was carried out using blood. The CDR3 reads CASSYGQGIWTYEQYF. The CDR3 region has the DNA TGCGCCAGCAGCTATGGACAGGGGATATGGACCTACGAGCAGTACTTC.